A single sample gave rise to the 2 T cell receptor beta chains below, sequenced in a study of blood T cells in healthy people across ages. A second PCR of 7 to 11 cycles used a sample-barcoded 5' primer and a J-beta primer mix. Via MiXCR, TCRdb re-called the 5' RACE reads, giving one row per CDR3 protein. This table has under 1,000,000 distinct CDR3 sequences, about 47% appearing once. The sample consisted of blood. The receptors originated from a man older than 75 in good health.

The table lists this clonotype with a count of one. The CDR3 nucleotides are TGTGCCAGCAGCCAAGTCAGCGGGGGGACCTACAATGAGCAGTTCTTC. Protein product: CASSQVSGGTYNEQFF. The chain recombines TRBV4-2 with TRBJ2-1; 9 bases fit TRBD2. Germline V lookup: CDR1 LGHNA, CDR2 YNFKEQ. The V segment lost 1 base and the J segment 2 bases; nucleotides outside the gene matches: 3. The length of the CDR3 is 16 residues.

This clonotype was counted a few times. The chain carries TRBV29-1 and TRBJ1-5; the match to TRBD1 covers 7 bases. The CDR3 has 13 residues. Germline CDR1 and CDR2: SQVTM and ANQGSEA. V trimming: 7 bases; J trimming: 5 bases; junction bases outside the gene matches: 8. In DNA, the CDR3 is TGCAGCGCCTCGACAGGGAGGGATCAGCCCCAGCATTTT. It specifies CSASTGRDQPQHF.